These 28 T cell receptor beta chains originate from one sample sequenced in a study of blood T cell repertoires in COVID-19. Clones were read by immunoSEQ multiplex PCR, and TCRdb kept only the in-frame ones, dropping some. Of under 55,000 clones listed, approximately 85% were seen once; the top ten hold 12% to 15%. The sequencing sample was made of peripheral blood. Receptors were obtained from a human donor in a cohort sampled during active COVID-19.

The gene calls are TRBV10-3 and TRBJ2-1, with D possibly being TRBD2 (5 bases). V was clipped by 4 bases and J by 4 bases, with 11 bases between them. The CDR3 sequence is 14 residues long. CDR1 is ENHRY and CDR2 is SYGVKD in the germline V gene. CDR3 in DNA: TGTGCCATCAGTGTCGGGATACGGTACAATGAGCAGTTCTTC. Translated, it gives CAISVGIRYNEQFF.

This clone was seen just once. The chain couples TRBV2 to TRBJ1-1; 7 bases map to TRBD1. The CDR3 extends over 14 amino acids. The germline V gene encodes CDR1 SNHLY and CDR2 FYNNEI. J was trimmed by 0 bases and V by 6 bases; bases with no gene match: 4. This chain's CDR3 is CASRGDSMNTEAFF. For the CDR3, the DNA is TGTGCCAGCAGGGGGGACAGTATGAACACTGAAGCTTTCTTT.

This chain connects TRBV28 to TRBJ2-2; 9 positions match TRBD2. This CDR3 has 15 residues. The germline CDR1 and CDR2 sequences are MDHEN and SYDVKM. J gave up 7 bases and V 7 bases, and 10 bases lay outside the gene matches. The CDR3 loop is CASTRGAGGDGELFF. The CDR3 DNA sequence: TGTGCCAGCACCCGAGGGGCGGGAGGGGACGGGGAGCTGTTTTTT.

This sequence joins TRBV28 and TRBJ1-1, with D tentatively TRBD1 (5 bases). CDR1 MDHEN and CDR2 SYDVKM come from the germline V gene. CDR3 length: 18 amino acids. V was shortened by 3 bases and J by 1 base, with 21 bases between the two germline ends. The DNA of the CDR3 is TGTGCCAGCAGTTTTTTTCATTTAAGTCGGAGGGGGAACACTGAAGCTTTCTTT. Its protein product is CASSFFHLSRRGNTEAFF.

This chain joins TRBV19 and TRBJ2-1; 7 positions match TRBD1. This CDR3 has 14 residues. Germline trimming cut 1 base from V and 7 bases from J; bases unmatched to any gene: 4. In germline, CDR1 is LNHDA, CDR2 SQIVND (reference sequence). In DNA, the CDR3 is TGTGCCAGTAGTATAGGACAGGGCCGAAATGAGCAGTTCTTC. Translated, it gives CASSIGQGRNEQFF. The complete variable domain, with remaining parts taken from reference TRBV19 and TRBJ2-1, reads DGGITQSPKYLFRKEGQNVTLSCEQNLNHDAMYWYRQDPGQGLRLIYYSQIVNDFQKGDIAEGYSVSREKKESFPLTVTSAQKNPTAFYLCASSIGQGRNEQFFGPGTRLTVL.

This chain joins TRBV11-1 and TRBJ2-5; 9 nucleotides match TRBD1. J gave up 5 bases and V 5 bases, and 6 bases lay outside the gene matches. Germline V gene sequence: CDR1 SGHAT, CDR2 FQDESV (reference sequence). The CDR3 is 14 amino acids. CDR3 nucleotides: TGTGCCAGCAGCGTACAGGGGGCGGGGGAGACCCAGTACTTC. Its protein product is CASSVQGAGETQYF.

This clone was found once. This chain links TRBV30 with TRBJ2-1, with D possibly being TRBD2 (6 bases). V gave up 2 bases and J gave up 9 bases, with 11 bases separating them. The germline V gene has CDR1 GTSNPN and CDR2 SVGIG (reference sequence). This CDR3 comprises 12 residues. In DNA, the CDR3 is TGTGCCTGGAGTCAGACTAGTAGTGAGCAGTTCTTC. It encodes CAWSQTSSEQFF.

The genes are TRBV28 and TRBJ2-7; D might be TRBD1 (6 bases). CDR1 and CDR2 from the germline V gene are MDHEN and SYDVKM. V was trimmed by 6 bases and J by 3 bases, leaving 9 bases between them. The CDR3 runs 12 residues. CDR3 amino acids: CASSRQVYEQYF. The CDR3 DNA follows: TGTGCCAGCAGCAGACAGGTCTACGAGCAGTACTTC.

The V gene is TRBV15, the J gene TRBJ2-1; D is unresolved. With 1 base removed from V and 7 bases from J, the gap between germline ends came to 11 bases. CDR3 length: 14 amino acids. The germline CDR1 and CDR2 sequences are LNHNV and YYDKDF (reference sequence). CDR3 sequence (DNA): TGTGCCACCAGCAGAGCGTACATGGAGAATGAGCAGTTCTTC. Translated: CATSRAYMENEQFF.

The J gene is TRBJ1-1, the V gene TRBV19; D may be TRBD1 (6 bases). There are 18 residues in the CDR3. Looked up from germline, CDR1 is LNHDA and CDR2 is SQIVND (reference sequence). V gave up 6 bases and J gave up 0 bases, with 23 bases separating them. CDR3 sequence: CASRGARGPKTMNTEAFF. DNA of the CDR3: TGTGCCAGTAGAGGTGCCAGGGGCCCGAAGACCATGAACACTGAAGCTTTCTTT.

The CDR3 region is CASSIGARGSYNEQFF. The CDR3 region has the DNA TGTGCCAGTAGTATCGGTGCAAGGGGCTCCTACAATGAGCAGTTCTTC. This chain uses TRBV19 with TRBJ2-1; tentative D call: TRBD1 (5 bases). Germline CDR1 reads LNHDA; CDR2 reads SQIVND (reference sequence). V lost 3 bases and J 0 bases, leaving 12 bases between the germline ends. CDR3 length: 16 residues.

This chain connects TRBV3-1 (or the pseudogene TRBV3-2) to TRBJ2-7, with 8 bases lining up with TRBD2. Germline V gives CDR1 LGHDT, CDR2 YNNKEL (reference sequence). This CDR3 is 17 amino acids long. The ends lost 0 bases at V and 4 bases at J; junction bases unmatched: 11. CDR3 DNA sequence: TGTGCCAGCAGCCAAGATGGGGGCGGGGGGAAAATATACGAGCAGTACTTC. Translated: CASSQDGGGGKIYEQYF.

This chain uses TRBV3-1 (or the pseudogene TRBV3-2) with TRBJ1-6; possible D gene TRBD1, 5 bases. The CDR3 spans 15 residues. V was pared by 1 base and J by 8 bases, with 12 bases between. Germline V gives CDR1 LGHDT, CDR2 YNNKEL (reference sequence). CDR3 coding DNA: TGTGCCAGCAGCCAAGGGCGGGGGAGAGATTCACCCCTCCACTTT. Translation gives CASSQGRGRDSPLHF.

J is TRBJ1-2 and V is TRBV3-1 (or the pseudogene TRBV3-2), with TRBD1 identical over 7 bases. The germline V gene has CDR1 LGHDT and CDR2 YNNKEL (reference sequence). V was clipped by 4 bases and J by 4 bases; unmatched bases: 9. The CDR3 has 15 amino acids. The CDR3 loop reads CASSRVEGARYGYTF. In nucleotides, the CDR3 is TGTGCCAGCAGCCGTGTAGAGGGGGCGCGCTATGGCTACACCTTC.

The J gene is TRBJ2-7, the V gene TRBV29-1; TRBD1 might be the D (6 bases). The CDR3 runs 14 residues. In germline, CDR1 is SQVTM, CDR2 ANQGSEA. Deletions cut 4 bases from V and 2 bases from J, with 15 bases between. The CDR3 DNA reads as TGCAGCGTTGTCCGGCCAGGGGATACCTACGAGCAGTACTTC. Translated, it gives CSVVRPGDTYEQYF.

The chain links TRBV7-9 to TRBJ2-2; 8 bases agree with TRBD2. Germline V CDR1 and CDR2: SEHNR, FQNEAQ (reference sequence). The CDR3 loop spans 15 amino acids. The V and J ends lost 5 bases and 0 bases, in that order; junction bases with no gene match: 2. This CDR3 reads CASSPAGANTGELFF. The CDR3 region has the DNA TGTGCCAGCAGCCCAGCGGGAGCGAACACCGGGGAGCTGTTTTTT.

CDR3 sequence reads: CASSPHFPGLQDNEQFF. The CDR3 DNA sequence: TGTGCCAGCAGCCCTCATTTCCCGGGACTCCAAGACAATGAGCAGTTCTTC. The J gene is TRBJ2-1, the V gene TRBV6-2 or TRBV6-3, with D possibly TRBD2 on 6 matching bases. There are 17 residues in the CDR3. Germline CDR1 MNHEY, CDR2 SVGEGT. The ends were cut back, 6 bases at V and 5 bases at J, with 23 bases in the middle.

This clone appeared a few times. The CDR3 region is CSASWQGSYEQYF. The CDR3 DNA sequence: TGCAGTGCTAGTTGGCAGGGTTCCTACGAGCAGTACTTC. The rearrangement links TRBV20-1 to TRBJ2-7, with D possibly TRBD1 on 5 matching bases. The CDR3 length is 13 residues. The germline V gene encodes CDR1 DFQATT and CDR2 SNEGSKA (reference sequence). Deletions cut 3 bases from V and 1 base from J, with 10 bases between.

This clone was detected only once. J is TRBJ2-1 and V is TRBV11-3; 9 bases line up with TRBD2. Germline V gene lookup returns CDR1 SGHNT and CDR2 YENEEA. J lost 3 bases, V lost 5 bases, and 5 bases had no gene match. The CDR3 has 15 residues. The CDR3 reads CASSRTSDGYNEQFF. The CDR3 DNA follows: TGTGCCAGCAGCCGGACTAGCGATGGCTACAATGAGCAGTTCTTC.

The chain has TRBV7-3 and TRBJ1-2; 8 bases are shared with TRBD1. Germline CDR1 reads SGHTA; CDR2 reads FQGTGA. V trimming: 5 bases; J trimming: 4 bases; junction bases outside the gene matches: 15. The CDR3 consists of 17 residues. This CDR3 is CASSPDRGRPIPYGYTF. The CDR3, as DNA: TGTGCCAGCAGCCCAGACAGGGGCCGACCTATCCCCTATGGCTACACCTTC.

The gene calls are TRBV6-2 or TRBV6-3 and TRBJ2-7; no clear D. The V and J ends lost 2 bases and 2 bases respectively, with 13 bases between them. This CDR3 contains 15 residues. The V gene's germline CDR1 is MNHEY and CDR2 SVGEGT. The DNA of the CDR3 is TGTGCCAGCAGTTACGTAGTCAGGAACCCCTACGAGCAGTACTTC. Protein sequence: CASSYVVRNPYEQYF.

The CDR3 DNA is TGCGCCAGCACCCTCTCCGGGACAGGGATGTATGAGCAGTTCTTC. Protein: CASTLSGTGMYEQFF. This chain links TRBV5-1 with TRBJ2-1; 9 nucleotides match TRBD1. With V trimmed by 6 bases and J by 8 bases, 12 bases remained unmatched. The CDR3 has 15 amino acids. Germline CDR1 is SGHRS and CDR2 is YFSETQ. Drawing the rest from reference TRBV5-1 and TRBJ2-1, the complete variable domain is KAGVTQTPRYLIKTRGQQVTLSCSPISGHRSVSWYQQTPGQGLQFLFEYFSETQRNKGNFPGRFSGRQFSNSRSEMNVSTLELGDSALYLCASTLSGTGMYEQFFGPGTRLTVL.

V usage is TRBV4-2 and J usage is TRBJ1-5; unclear D gene. The germline gives CDR1 LGHNA, CDR2 YNFKEQ. The CDR3 length is 17 residues. Trimming stripped 0 bases from V and 0 bases from J, with 12 bases between. The CDR3 sequence is CASSQENSKYSNQPQHF. Written as DNA, the CDR3 is TGTGCCAGCAGCCAAGAGAACAGTAAATATAGCAATCAGCCCCAGCATTTT.

The V and J genes are TRBV18 and TRBJ2-7, with a weak D call TRBD1 (6 bases). With 6 bases removed from V and 0 bases from J, the gap between germline ends came to 12 bases. The CDR3 is 14 amino acids. Germline CDR1 reads KGHSH; CDR2 reads LQKENI. The CDR3 is CASSLGQNSYEQYF. The CDR3 DNA reads TGTGCCAGCTCCCTCGGACAGAACTCCTACGAGCAGTACTTC.

The chain couples TRBV18 to TRBJ1-1, with D perhaps TRBD1 (5 bases). The V end was cut by 3 bases, the J end by 3 bases, with 11 bases between. Germline CDR1 reads KGHSH; CDR2 reads LQKENI. The CDR3 has 14 residues. The CDR3, as DNA: TGTGCCAGCTCACCCTCAGGGTCTCACACTGAAGCTTTCTTT. Translation: CASSPSGSHTEAFF.

The V call is TRBV15, the J call TRBJ2-1; TRBD1 aligns across 9 bases. CDR1 is LNHNV and CDR2 is YYDKDF in the germline V gene (reference sequence). The V segment lost 1 base and the J segment 0 bases; nucleotides outside the gene matches: 10. This CDR3 comprises 19 residues. This chain's CDR3 is CATSRGTPGQGSSYNEQFF. In nucleotides, the CDR3 is TGTGCCACCAGCAGAGGCACACCGGGACAGGGTAGCTCCTACAATGAGCAGTTCTTC.

The rearrangement joins TRBV28 to TRBJ1-2; no clear D. Germline loops: CDR1 MDHEN, CDR2 SYDVKM. This CDR3 has 13 amino acids. Here the CDR3 reads CAVREITNYGYTF. CDR3 sequence (DNA): TGTGCGGTCCGAGAGATTACTAACTATGGCTACACCTTC.

V and J are TRBV10-1 and TRBJ1-4, with D maybe TRBD1 (5 bases). Germline-derived CDR1 and CDR2 are WNHNN and SYGVQD (reference sequence). The CDR3 covers 13 residues. Trimming took 6 bases from V and 7 from J, leaving 12 bases between them. CDR3 loop: CASSRAWGEKLFF. The CDR3 DNA reads as TGCGCCAGCAGCAGGGCGTGGGGTGAAAAACTGTTTTTT.